A selection of T cell receptor beta chains follows, all from one sample in a study of regulatory T cells in long-lasting Graves disease. Using its own MiXCR run on the multiplex PCR reads, TCRdb lists one record per CDR3 protein. The sample includes around 500,000 distinct CDR3 sequences, roughly 14% of them seen just once. The same sample was also used in a study of T cells in Graves' hyperthyroidism and ophthalmopathy.

The material was peripheral blood mononuclear cells (PBMCs), obtained at new diagnosis, from a patient treated with antithyroid drugs. The receptors come from a man aged 30 to 45 with Graves disease. Each CDR3 is given with its conserved first and last residue. The order of the fields is D gene, V gene, J gene, clone size, CDR3 protein, CDR3 DNA. D genes are given only for firm matches. Clone size is stated in some rows and not others, as once, few, many or a class when expanded.

-	TRBV10-3	TRBJ2-7	many	CAITAGTADPNEQYF	TGTGCCATCACCGCCGGGACCGCTGACCCCAACGAGCAGTACTTC
-	TRBV29-1	TRBJ1-1	few	CSVPPWRGAEAFF	TGCAGCGTCCCCCCCTGGCGCGGGGCTGAAGCTTTCTTT
-	TRBV30	TRBJ1-2	-	CAWSVTGGGSGYTF	TGTGCCTGGAGTGTAACCGGCGGGGGCTCTGGCTACACCTTC
TRBD2	TRBV5-1	TRBJ2-1	-	CASSFGTSGRGDYNEQFF	TGCGCCAGCAGCTTCGGGACTAGCGGGAGAGGGGACTACAATGAGCAGTTCTTC
-	TRBV7-9	TRBJ2-7	many	CASSQEPTYEQYF	TGTGCCAGCAGCCAGGAGCCAACCTACGAGCAGTACTTC
TRBD2	TRBV5-1	TRBJ2-1	-	CASSLGLAGPRVDEQFF	TGCGCCAGCAGCCTCGGACTAGCGGGGCCGCGTGTCGATGAGCAGTTCTTC
-	TRBV28	TRBJ2-7	many	CASSLSSAGGVEQYF	TGTGCCAGCAGTTTATCTTCTGCTGGGGGTGTGGAGCAGTACTTC
TRBD1	TRBV2	TRBJ1-1	many	CASSEQGADLPLTEAFF	TGTGCCAGCAGTGAACAGGGGGCGGACCTCCCCCTCACTGAAGCTTTCTTT
-	TRBV12-3/TRBV12-4	TRBJ1-4	many	CASSTGDGSNEKLFF	TGTGCCAGCAGTACCGGAGACGGAAGTAATGAAAAACTGTTTTTT
-	TRBV7-3	TRBJ1-3	few	CASSARGSGNTIYF	TGTGCCAGCAGCGCCAGGGGTTCTGGAAACACCATATATTTT
TRBD2	TRBV24-1	TRBJ2-7	many	CATSDPTSGRAFEQYF	TGTGCCACCAGTGATCCCACCAGCGGGAGGGCCTTCGAGCAGTACTTC
-	TRBV6-9	TRBJ2-2	many	CASSYEAITGELFF	TGTGCCAGCAGTTACGAAGCAATCACCGGGGAGCTGTTTTTT
-	TRBV19	TRBJ2-3	once	CASRSSISDTQYF	TGTGCCAGTAGGAGTAGTATATCAGATACGCAGTATTTT
-	TRBV27	TRBJ1-4	once	CASGSIPHEGGLTNEKLFF	TGTGCCAGCGGTTCCATCCCTCACGAGGGGGGGCTGACTAATGAAAAACTGTTTTTT
-	TRBV5-1	TRBJ1-1	many	CASSRESDPEAFF	TGCGCCAGCAGCCGTGAGTCGGATCCTGAAGCTTTCTTT
TRBD1	TRBV5-1	TRBJ1-1	few	CASSFGQGASLEAFF	TGCGCCAGCAGCTTCGGGCAGGGGGCCTCCCTTGAAGCTTTCTTT
-	TRBV29-1	TRBJ2-1	-	CSVRTGTANEQFF	TGCAGCGTTCGGACCGGGACCGCCAATGAGCAGTTCTTC
TRBD2	TRBV5-5	TRBJ2-2	many	CASRPGLANTGELFF	TGTGCCAGCAGACCGGGACTAGCGAACACCGGGGAGCTGTTTTTT
-	TRBV9	TRBJ2-1	many	CASSGQPYNEQFF	TGTGCCAGCAGCGGGCAGCCCTACAATGAGCAGTTCTTC
-	TRBV5-1	TRBJ1-1	many	CASSPVWNTEAFF	TGCGCCAGCAGCCCCGTTTGGAACACTGAAGCTTTCTTT
TRBD2	TRBV5-1	TRBJ2-3	few	CASSLDITSGSWADTQYF	TGCGCCAGCAGCTTGGATATCACTAGCGGGAGTTGGGCAGATACGCAGTATTTT
TRBD2	TRBV6-2/TRBV6-3	TRBJ2-1	many	CASSYVGTSGYNEQFF	TGTGCCAGCAGTTACGTGGGGACTAGCGGATACAATGAGCAGTTCTTC
-	TRBV19	TRBJ1-1	-	CASHRVGATEAFF	TGTGCCAGTCATAGAGTTGGGGCTACTGAAGCTTTCTTT
TRBD2	TRBV10-1	TRBJ2-1	many	CASAPPGLGFNEQFF	TGCGCCAGCGCACCGCCGGGACTAGGGTTCAATGAGCAGTTCTTC
-	TRBV29-1	TRBJ2-2	-	CSVAPTEGGTGELFF	TGCAGCGTCGCCCCGACAGAGGGGGGCACCGGGGAGCTGTTTTTT
-	TRBV28	TRBJ1-2	many	CASRSGEGLSGYTF	TGTGCCAGCAGATCCGGGGAGGGTTTGAGCGGCTACACCTTC
TRBD2	TRBV25-1	TRBJ2-5	many	CASSRWLAGQYQETQYF	TGTGCCAGCAGCCGGTGGCTAGCGGGACAGTACCAAGAGACCCAGTACTTC
-	TRBV12-3/TRBV12-4	TRBJ2-2	many	CASSPAMGTGELFF	TGTGCCAGCAGCCCAGCGATGGGTACCGGGGAGCTGTTTTTT
-	TRBV25-1	TRBJ1-5	few	CASSELGEFQPQHF	TGTGCCAGCAGTGAATTAGGGGAGTTTCAGCCCCAGCATTTT
TRBD2	TRBV2	TRBJ2-7	-	CASSFRDHGGDSSYEQYF	TGTGCCAGCAGCTTCCGGGACCACGGGGGGGATAGCTCCTACGAGCAGTACTTC
TRBD1	TRBV3-1	TRBJ2-1	few	CASSRGPGTGTEQFF	TGTGCCAGCAGCCGCGGACCCGGGACAGGGACTGAGCAGTTCTTC
TRBD2	TRBV19	TRBJ2-1	few	CASSMVGGASRERGEQFF	TGTGCCAGTAGTATGGTCGGAGGGGCGTCGCGGGAGAGGGGTGAGCAGTTCTTC
-	TRBV29-1	TRBJ2-7	many	CSVVVSSYEQYF	TGCAGCGTTGTTGTCAGCTCCTACGAGCAGTACTTC
-	TRBV11-1	TRBJ2-7	many	CASSPGALGGYEQYF	TGTGCCAGCAGCCCCGGAGCTCTCGGGGGCTACGAGCAGTACTTC
-	TRBV27	TRBJ1-1	many	CASSLSRAGRLVDTEAFF	TGTGCCAGCAGTTTATCGAGGGCGGGCAGATTGGTCGACACTGAAGCTTTCTTT
TRBD1	TRBV5-8	TRBJ2-1	-	CASGAWTGENNEQFF	TGTGCCAGCGGGGCCTGGACAGGGGAAAATAATGAGCAGTTCTTC
TRBD2	TRBV27	TRBJ2-1	many	CASGISGSYNEQFF	TGTGCCAGCGGTATAAGCGGGAGCTACAATGAGCAGTTCTTC
-	TRBV7-2	TRBJ1-3	many	CASSLEVGTGNTIYF	TGTGCCAGCAGCTTAGAAGTAGGGACCGGAAACACCATATATTTT
-	TRBV7-2	TRBJ2-3	many	CASSLGSARDTQYF	TGTGCCAGCAGCTTAGGGTCGGCCCGAGATACGCAGTATTTT
TRBD2	TRBV5-1	TRBJ2-1	many	CASSRGTSGKDEQFF	TGCGCCAGCAGCCGTGGTACTAGCGGGAAAGATGAGCAGTTCTTC
-	TRBV27	TRBJ2-5	many	CASSLSTGQETQYF	TGTGCCAGCAGTTTATCAACAGGGCAAGAGACCCAGTACTTC
-	TRBV5-1	TRBJ2-3	-	CAGSSTGTDTQYF	TGCGCCGGCAGCAGCACGGGCACAGATACGCAGTATTTT
-	TRBV5-1	TRBJ1-1	many	CASVTGTMNTEAFF	TGCGCCAGCGTGACGGGGACCATGAACACTGAAGCTTTCTTT
TRBD2	TRBV9	TRBJ2-1	-	CVSSARHLPGLAGDGQFF	TGTGTCAGCAGCGCCCGTCATCTCCCGGGACTAGCGGGAGATGGGCAGTTCTTC
-	TRBV5-4	TRBJ1-1	-	CASSLGGGTDTEAFF	TGTGCCAGCAGCTTGGGCGGGGGCACTGACACTGAAGCTTTCTTT
-	TRBV5-1	TRBJ2-7	many	CASSQGRSSYEQYF	TGCGCCAGCAGCCAAGGACGGAGCTCCTACGAGCAGTACTTC
-	TRBV2	TRBJ2-7	few	CASRLTENDYEQYF	TGTGCCAGCAGGTTGACAGAGAATGACTACGAGCAGTACTTC
TRBD2	TRBV6-2/TRBV6-3	TRBJ2-1	many	CASRYSGREDEQFF	TGTGCCAGCAGGTATAGCGGGAGAGAAGATGAGCAGTTCTTC